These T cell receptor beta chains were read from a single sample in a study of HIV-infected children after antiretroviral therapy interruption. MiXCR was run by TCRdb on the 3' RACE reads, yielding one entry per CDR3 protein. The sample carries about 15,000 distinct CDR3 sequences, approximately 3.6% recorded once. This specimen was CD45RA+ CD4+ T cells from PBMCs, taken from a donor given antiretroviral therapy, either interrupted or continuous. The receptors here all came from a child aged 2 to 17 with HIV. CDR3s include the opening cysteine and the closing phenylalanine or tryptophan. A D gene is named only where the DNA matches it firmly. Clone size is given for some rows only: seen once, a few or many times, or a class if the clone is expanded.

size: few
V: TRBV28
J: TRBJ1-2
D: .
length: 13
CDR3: CASRQGGGYGYTF
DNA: TGTGCCAGCAGGCAGGGAGGCGGCTATGGCTACACCTTC

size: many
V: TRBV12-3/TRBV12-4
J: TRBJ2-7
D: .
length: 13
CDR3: CASSLIGLNEQYF
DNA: TGTGCCAGCAGTTTGATAGGGTTGAACGAGCAGTACTTC

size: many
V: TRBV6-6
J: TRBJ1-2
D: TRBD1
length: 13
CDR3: CASKHRGVEGYTF
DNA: TGTGCCAGCAAACACAGGGGAGTTGAGGGCTACACCTTC

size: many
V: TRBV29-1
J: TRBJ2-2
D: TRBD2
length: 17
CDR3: CSVGGLAGGPNTGELFF
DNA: TGCAGCGTTGGTGGGCTAGCGGGAGGGCCTAACACCGGGGAGCTGTTTTTT

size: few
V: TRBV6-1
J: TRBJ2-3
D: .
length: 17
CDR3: CASKLVQGKGYTDTQYF
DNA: TGTGCCAGCAAATTAGTCCAGGGAAAGGGATACACAGATACGCAGTATTTT

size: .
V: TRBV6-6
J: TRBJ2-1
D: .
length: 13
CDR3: CASKRVEAARQFF
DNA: TGTGCCAGCAAGCGAGTAGAGGCGGCTAGACAGTTCTTC

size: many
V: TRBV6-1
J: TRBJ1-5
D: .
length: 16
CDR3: CASSGGLGASNQPQHF
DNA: TGTGCCAGCAGTGGGGGACTGGGGGCTAGCAATCAGCCCCAGCATTTT

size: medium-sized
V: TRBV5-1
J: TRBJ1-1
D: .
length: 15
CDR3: CASSLNGQGTTEAFF
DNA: TGCGCCAGCAGCTTGAATGGGCAGGGCACAACTGAAGCTTTCTTT

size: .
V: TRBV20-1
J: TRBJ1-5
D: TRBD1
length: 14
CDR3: CSASTDREGQPQHF
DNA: TGCAGTGCTAGTACTGACAGGGAAGGACAGCCCCAGCATTTT

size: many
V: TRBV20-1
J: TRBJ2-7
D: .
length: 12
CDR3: CSAGGNRYEQYF
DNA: TGCAGTGCTGGGGGAAATAGGTACGAGCAGTACTTC

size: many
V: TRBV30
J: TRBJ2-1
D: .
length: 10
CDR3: CAWRGNEQFF
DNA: TGTGCCTGGAGAGGCAATGAGCAGTTCTTC

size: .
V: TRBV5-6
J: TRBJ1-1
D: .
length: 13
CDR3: CASSIMWGAEAFF
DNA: TGTGCCAGCAGCATAATGTGGGGGGCTGAAGCTTTCTTT

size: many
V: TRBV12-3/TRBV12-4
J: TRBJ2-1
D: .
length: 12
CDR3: CASSFERNEQFF
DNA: TGTGCCAGCAGTTTCGAGAGAAATGAGCAGTTCTTC

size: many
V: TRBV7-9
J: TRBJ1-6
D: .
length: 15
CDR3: CASSLLSSYNSPLHF
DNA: TGTGCCAGCAGCCTCCTCAGCTCCTATAATTCACCCCTCCACTTT

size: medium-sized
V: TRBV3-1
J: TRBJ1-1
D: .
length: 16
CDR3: CASSQEGRGPNTEAFF
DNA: TGTGCCAGCAGCCAAGAAGGCAGAGGACCCAACACTGAAGCTTTCTTT

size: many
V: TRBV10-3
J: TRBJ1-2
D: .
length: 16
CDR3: CAISFEPDGGRGGYTF
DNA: TGTGCCATCAGTTTTGAGCCCGACGGGGGGCGCGGGGGCTACACCTTC

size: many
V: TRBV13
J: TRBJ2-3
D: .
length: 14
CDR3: CASSLAGASDTQYF
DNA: TGTGCCAGCAGCTTAGCGGGGGCCTCAGATACGCAGTATTTT

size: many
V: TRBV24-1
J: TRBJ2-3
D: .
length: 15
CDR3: CATPTRARGTDTQYF
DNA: TGTGCCACCCCTACTCGGGCGAGGGGCACAGATACGCAGTATTTT

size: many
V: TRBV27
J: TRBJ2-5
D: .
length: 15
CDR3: CASSPTRRFGETQYF
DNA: TGTGCCAGCAGTCCGACCCGGAGGTTTGGAGAGACCCAGTACTTC

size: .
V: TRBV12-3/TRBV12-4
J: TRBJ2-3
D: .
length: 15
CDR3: CASSLSGHGTDTQYF
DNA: TGTGCCAGCAGTTTAAGTGGCCACGGCACAGATACGCAGTATTTT

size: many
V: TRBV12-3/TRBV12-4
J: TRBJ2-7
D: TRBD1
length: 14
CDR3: CASRPTGSSYEQYF
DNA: TGTGCCAGCAGGCCGACAGGGAGCTCCTATGAACAGTACTTC

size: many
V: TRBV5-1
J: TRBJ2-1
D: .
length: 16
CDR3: CASSLVAGSIDNEQFF
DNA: TGCGCCAGCAGCTTGGTAGCAGGGTCAATAGACAATGAGCAGTTCTTC

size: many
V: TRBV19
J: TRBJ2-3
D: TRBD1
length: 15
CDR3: CASSAPGQGTDTQYF
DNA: TGTGCCAGTTCCGCACCGGGACAGGGCACAGATACGCAGTATTTT

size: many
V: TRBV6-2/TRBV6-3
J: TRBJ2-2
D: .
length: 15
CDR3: CASSYGGTNTGELFF
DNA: TGTGCCAGCAGTTACGGGGGAACGAACACCGGGGAGCTGTTTTTT

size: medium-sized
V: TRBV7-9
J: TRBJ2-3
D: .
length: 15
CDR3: CASSFSTRYTDTQYF
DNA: TGTGCCAGCAGCTTTTCGACTCGATACACAGATACGCAGTATTTT

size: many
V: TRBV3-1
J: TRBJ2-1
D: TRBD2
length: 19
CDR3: CASSRWRTSGRSSYNEQFF
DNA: TGTGCCAGCAGCCGGTGGAGGACTAGCGGGAGGAGCTCCTACAATGAGCAGTTCTTC

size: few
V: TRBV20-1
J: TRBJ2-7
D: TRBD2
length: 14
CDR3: CSAPLAGVLYEQYF
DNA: TGCAGTGCTCCCTTAGCGGGAGTACTCTACGAGCAGTACTTC

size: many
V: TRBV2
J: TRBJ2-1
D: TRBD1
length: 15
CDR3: CASSPDRGANNEQFF
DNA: TGTGCCAGCAGTCCTGACAGGGGGGCGAACAATGAGCAGTTCTTC

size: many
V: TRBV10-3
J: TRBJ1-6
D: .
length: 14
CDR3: CAITGEPYNSPLHF
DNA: TGTGCCATCACAGGGGAACCCTATAATTCACCCCTCCACTTT

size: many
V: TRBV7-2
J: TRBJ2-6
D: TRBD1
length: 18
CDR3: CASSSLFRDRAGANVLTF
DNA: TGTGCCAGCAGCTCTCTATTCCGGGACAGGGCTGGGGCCAACGTCCTGACTTTC

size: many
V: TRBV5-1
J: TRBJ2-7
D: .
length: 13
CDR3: CASSSGGLGEQYF
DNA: TGCGCCAGCAGTTCCGGGGGACTGGGCGAGCAGTACTTC

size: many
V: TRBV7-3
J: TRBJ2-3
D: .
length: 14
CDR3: CASSPGGGADTQYF
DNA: TGTGCCAGCAGCCCCGGCGGGGGCGCAGATACGCAGTATTTT

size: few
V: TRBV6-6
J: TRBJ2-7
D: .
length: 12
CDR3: CASSSSFAEQYF
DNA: TGTGCCAGCAGCTCGTCCTTCGCGGAGCAGTACTTC

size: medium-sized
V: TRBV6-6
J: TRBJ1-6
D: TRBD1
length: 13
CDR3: CASGLTGGSPLHF
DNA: TGTGCCAGTGGTCTGACAGGGGGTTCACCCCTCCACTTT

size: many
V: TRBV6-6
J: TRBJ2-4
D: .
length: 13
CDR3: CASSYQGDDIQYF
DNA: TGTGCCAGCAGTTATCAAGGGGATGACATTCAGTACTTC

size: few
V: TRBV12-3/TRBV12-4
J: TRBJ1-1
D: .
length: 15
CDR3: CASSLAHGAVTEAFF
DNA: TGTGCCAGCAGTTTAGCCCACGGGGCAGTGACTGAAGCTTTCTTT